These 5 T cell receptor beta chains were sequenced from one sample in a study of cytomegalovirus exposure and HLA in healthy donors listed by TCRdb under 2017. The receptor library was made with the immunoSEQ multiplex PCR assay. The multiplex PCR relied on a mix of 60 forward primers for TCR Vbeta segments and 13 reverse primers for TCR Jbeta segments. Drawn from immuneACCESS, this table holds only the in-frame rearrangements with V and J called that TCRdb kept. Clones are partly lost; checked studies trace under half to an unresolved V gene and leave the rest unexplained. This sample holds around 140,000 clones; just under 80% were observed only once. 0.85% to 1.4% of the sample rests with the top ten. Sequenced input: PBMCs. These receptors all come from a male donor in good health and CMV-seronegative.

CDR3 amino acids: CASSNPSGGGNEQFF. CDR3 DNA sequence: TGCGCCAGCAGCAACCCTAGCGGGGGGGGGAATGAGCAGTTCTTC. This chain joins TRBV5-1 and TRBJ2-1; 12 nucleotides line up with TRBD2. The germline V gene has CDR1 SGHRS and CDR2 YFSETQ. The CDR3 has 15 residues. Losses at the gene ends were 4 bases for V and 7 bases for J; bases not matched to a gene: 6.

The genes are TRBV7-2 and TRBJ1-2; TRBD1 matches at 9 bases. The ends lost 5 bases at V and 12 bases at J; junction bases unmatched: 7. Germline CDR1 and CDR2: SGHTA and FQGNSA. This CDR3 is 12 amino acids long. Written as DNA, the CDR3 is TGTGCCAGCAGCCCGGGACAGGGTCGGGACACCTTC. Protein: CASSPGQGRDTF. Using reference TRBV7-2 and TRBJ1-2 for the parts outside the CDR3, the full variable domain is GAGVSQSPSNKVTEKGKDVELRCDPISGHTALYWYRQSLGQGLEFLIYFQGNSAPDKSGLPSDRFSAERTGGSVSTLTIQRTQQEDSAVYLCASSPGQGRDTFGSGTRLTVV.

The chain carries TRBV11-2 and TRBJ1-4, with TRBD1 identical over 8 bases. Losses at the gene ends were 0 bases for V and 4 bases for J; bases not matched to a gene: 16. The CDR3 spans 20 residues. CDR1 SGHAT and CDR2 FQNNGV come from the germline V gene. This chain's CDR3 is CASSLEWVLVPTGDNEKLFF. The CDR3 nucleotides read TGTGCCAGCAGCTTAGAATGGGTTCTTGTTCCGACAGGGGATAATGAAAAACTGTTTTTT. Full variable domain (missing parts from reference TRBV11-2 and TRBJ1-4): EAGVAQSPRYKIIEKRQSVAFWCNPISGHATLYWYQQILGQGPKLLIQFQNNGVVDDSQLPKDRFSAERLKGVDSTLKIQPAKLEDSAVYLCASSLEWVLVPTGDNEKLFFGSGTQLSVL.

The rearrangement joins TRBV7-9 to TRBJ1-1; D is uncertain. Germline V gives CDR1 SEHNR, CDR2 FQNEAQ (reference sequence). V was pared by 3 bases and J by 1 base, with 9 bases between. There are 14 residues in the CDR3. This CDR3 reads CASSFPERNTEAFF. Written as DNA, the CDR3 is TGTGCCAGCAGCTTCCCCGAGAGGAACACTGAAGCTTTCTTT.

This clone was seen just once. This chain joins TRBV4-1 and TRBJ2-7; the D is unclear. Trimming stripped 1 base from V and 2 bases from J, with 9 bases between. Looked up from germline, CDR1 is MGHRA and CDR2 is YSYEKL. The CDR3 contains 14 residues. The CDR3 here is CASSQGPLTYEQYF. The CDR3 nucleotides read TGCGCCAGCAGCCAAGGGCCACTAACCTACGAGCAGTACTTC.